This T cell receptor (beta chain) comes out of a study of cytotoxic CD8 clonotypes in ibrutinib-treated CLL. In the study overall: Sequenced samples delivered averages of around 250,000 productive templates and 80,000 to 100,000 productive rearrangements.

The germline CDR1 and CDR2 sequences are SGHAT and FQNNGV. CDR3 length: 15 residues. V lost 0 bases, J lost 4 bases, and 10 bases lay in between. Libraries were prepared by immunoSEQ multiplex PCR; TCRdb keeps only in-frame clonotypes and omits some of them. The table lists around 310,000 clones, more than 65% of them singletons. V and J are TRBV11-2 and TRBJ1-3; D unclear. The clonotype originates from a human donor with chronic lymphocytic leukemia. The specimen was PBMCs, collected before ibrutinib treatment. The CDR3 nucleotides read TGTGCCAGCAGCTTAGATATCGACACAGGAAACACCATATATTTT. Its protein product is CASSLDIDTGNTIYF.